This TCR beta chain was profiled in a study of CD8+ T cells in alopecia areata. Isolated RNA was reverse transcribed into cDNA used as the sequencing template. The data were produced by immunoSEQ multiplex PCR, yet TCRdb's version contains in-frame clones alone and is incomplete. The top ten hold approximately 3.4% of the sample, which has roughly 200,000 clones, 60% seen once. Treatment reported: oral pan-JAK inhibitor, 5-10 mg twice daily. Sequencing used CD4+ T cells sorted from blood, obtained at week 4, from a patient treated with tofacitinib. These receptors were taken from a human donor with alopecia areata.

This clone was counted ten times or more. The chain employs TRBV28 and TRBJ2-2, with 8 bases aligning to TRBD1. Per the germline V gene, CDR1 is MDHEN and CDR2 is SYDVKM. The CDR3 covers 14 residues. V trimming: 5 bases; J trimming: 7 bases; junction bases outside the gene matches: 6. The CDR3 is CASSRTGRIGELFF. CDR3 bases: TGTGCCAGCAGTCGGACAGGGAGGATCGGGGAGCTGTTTTTT.